This T cell receptor beta chain was sequenced during a study of shared clonotypes between healthy human individuals. Researchers ran the assay at a deep level. Across several immunoSEQ plates, the genomic DNA of each subset was split evenly. Produced via immunoSEQ multiplex PCR; TCRdb's table is partial and in-frame only. The sample includes some 2,100,000 clones, nearly 97% of them seen just once. Findings and caveats of the study: It was the non-shared clonotypes that had lower generation probabilities than clonotypes shared by all four donors. The study found roughly 5% of naive CD4 clonotypes shared across several donors.

The CDR3 is 17 amino acids. Germline V CDR1 and CDR2: LGHNA, YSLEER. Trimming at V came to 4 bases and at J to 7 bases, leaving 14 bases not matched to a gene. To note about this clone: Its antigen is unidentified.

V and J are TRBV4-3 and TRBJ2-2; TRBD2 agrees at 8 bases. Sequencing was carried out using naive CD4+ T cells sorted from blood. Subset here: CD45RA+ positively selected. The clonotype originates from a man aged 18-30 years in good health. This CDR3 reads CASSPGRAPRGGGELFF. CDR3 bases: TGCGCCAGCAGCCCCGGGCGTGCGCCCCGGGGGGGCGGGGAGCTGTTTTTT.